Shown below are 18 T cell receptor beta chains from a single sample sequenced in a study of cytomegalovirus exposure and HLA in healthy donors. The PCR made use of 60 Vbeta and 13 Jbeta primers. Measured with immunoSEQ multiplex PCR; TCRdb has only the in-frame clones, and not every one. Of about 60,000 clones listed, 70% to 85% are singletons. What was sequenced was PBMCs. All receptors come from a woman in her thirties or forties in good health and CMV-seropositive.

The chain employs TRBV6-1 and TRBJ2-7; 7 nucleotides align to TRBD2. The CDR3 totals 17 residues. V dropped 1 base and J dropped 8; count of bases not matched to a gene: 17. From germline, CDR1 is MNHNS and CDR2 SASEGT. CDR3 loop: CASSEGGGVGGIRKQYF. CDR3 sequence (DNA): TGTGCCAGCAGTGAAGGCGGAGGAGTGGGGGGGATTAGGAAGCAGTACTTC.

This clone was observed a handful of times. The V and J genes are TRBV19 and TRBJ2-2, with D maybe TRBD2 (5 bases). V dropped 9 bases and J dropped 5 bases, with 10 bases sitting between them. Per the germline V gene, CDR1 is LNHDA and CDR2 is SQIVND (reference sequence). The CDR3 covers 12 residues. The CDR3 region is CASIGETGELFF. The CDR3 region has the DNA TGTGCCAGCATCGGGGAAACCGGGGAGCTGTTTTTT.

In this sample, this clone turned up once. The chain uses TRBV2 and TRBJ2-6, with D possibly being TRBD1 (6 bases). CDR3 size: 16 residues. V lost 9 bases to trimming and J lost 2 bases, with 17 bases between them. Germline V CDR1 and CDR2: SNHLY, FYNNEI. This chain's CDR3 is CASQMQGRTGANVLTF. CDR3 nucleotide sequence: TGTGCCAGTCAGATGCAGGGGCGAACTGGGGCCAACGTCCTGACTTTC.

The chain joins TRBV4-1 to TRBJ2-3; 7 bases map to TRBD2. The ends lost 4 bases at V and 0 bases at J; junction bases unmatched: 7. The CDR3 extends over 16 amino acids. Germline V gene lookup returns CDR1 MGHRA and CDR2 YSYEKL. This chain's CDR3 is CASSLQLAASTDTQYF. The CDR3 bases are TGCGCCAGCAGCCTCCAGCTAGCGGCTAGCACAGATACGCAGTATTTT.

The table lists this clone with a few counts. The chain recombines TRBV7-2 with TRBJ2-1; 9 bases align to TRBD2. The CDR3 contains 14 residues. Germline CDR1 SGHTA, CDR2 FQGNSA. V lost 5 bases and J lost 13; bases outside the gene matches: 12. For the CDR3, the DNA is TGTGCCAGCAGCCCGGGGACTAGCTCCGGCCACCAGTTCTTC. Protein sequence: CASSPGTSSGHQFF. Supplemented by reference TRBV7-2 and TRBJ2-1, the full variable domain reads GAGVSQSPSNKVTEKGKDVELRCDPISGHTALYWYRQSLGQGLEFLIYFQGNSAPDKSGLPSDRFSAERTGGSVSTLTIQRTQQEDSAVYLCASSPGTSSGHQFFGPGTRLTVL.

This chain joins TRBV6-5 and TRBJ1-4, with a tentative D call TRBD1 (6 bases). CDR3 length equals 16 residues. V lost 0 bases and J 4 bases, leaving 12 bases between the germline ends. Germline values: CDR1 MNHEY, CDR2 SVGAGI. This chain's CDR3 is CASSYSSGASNEKLFF. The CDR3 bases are TGTGCCAGCAGTTACTCGTCAGGGGCCAGTAATGAAAAACTGTTTTTT.

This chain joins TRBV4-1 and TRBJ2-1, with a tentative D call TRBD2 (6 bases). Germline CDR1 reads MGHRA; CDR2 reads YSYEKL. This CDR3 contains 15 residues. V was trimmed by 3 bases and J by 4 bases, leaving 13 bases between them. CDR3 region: CASSHVLGGYNEQFF. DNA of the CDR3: TGCGCCAGCAGCCACGTCCTGGGAGGTTACAATGAGCAGTTCTTC.

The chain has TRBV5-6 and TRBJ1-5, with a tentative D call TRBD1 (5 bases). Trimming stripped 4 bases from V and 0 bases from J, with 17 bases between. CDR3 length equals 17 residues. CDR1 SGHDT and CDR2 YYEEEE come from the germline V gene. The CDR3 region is CASSRGLIRTSNQPQHF. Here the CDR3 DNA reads TGTGCCAGCAGCCGGGGGTTAATCAGAACTAGCAATCAGCCCCAGCATTTT. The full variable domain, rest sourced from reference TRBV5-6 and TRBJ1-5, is DAGVTQSPTHLIKTRGQQVTLRCSPKSGHDTVSWYQQALGQGPQFIFQYYEEEERQRGNFPDRFSGHQFPNYSSELNVNALLLGDSALYLCASSRGLIRTSNQPQHFGDGTRLSIL.

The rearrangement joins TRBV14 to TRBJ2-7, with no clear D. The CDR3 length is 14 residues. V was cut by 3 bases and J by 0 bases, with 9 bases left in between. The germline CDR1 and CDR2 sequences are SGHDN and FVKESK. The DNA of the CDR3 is TGTGCCAGCAGCCACGTCCTCTTCTCCTACGAGCAGTACTTC. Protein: CASSHVLFSYEQYF.

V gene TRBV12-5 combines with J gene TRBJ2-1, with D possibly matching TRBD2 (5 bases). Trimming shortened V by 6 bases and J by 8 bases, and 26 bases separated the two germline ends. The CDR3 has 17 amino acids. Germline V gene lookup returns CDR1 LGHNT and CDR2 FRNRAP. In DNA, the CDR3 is TGTGCTAGTGGCCCTGATAGAGGCGGGCTATCGTCATATGAGCAGTTCTTC. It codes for CASGPDRGGLSSYEQFF.

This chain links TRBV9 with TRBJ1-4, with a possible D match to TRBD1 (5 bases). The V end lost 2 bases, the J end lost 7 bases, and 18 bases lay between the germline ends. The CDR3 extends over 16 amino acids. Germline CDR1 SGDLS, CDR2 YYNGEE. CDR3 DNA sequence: TGTGCCAGCAGCGTCTCCTCTGCTAGGGGAAGTGAAAAACTGTTTTTT. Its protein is CASSVSSARGSEKLFF.

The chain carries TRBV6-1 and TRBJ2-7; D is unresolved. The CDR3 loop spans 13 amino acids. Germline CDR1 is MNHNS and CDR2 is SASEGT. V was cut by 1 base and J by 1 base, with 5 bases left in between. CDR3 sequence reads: CASSEGRSYEQYF. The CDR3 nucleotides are TGTGCCAGCAGTGAAGGCAGATCCTACGAGCAGTACTTC.

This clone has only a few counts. CDR3 region: CASRHYTGELFF. The CDR3 DNA is TGTGCCAGCAGGCACTACACCGGGGAGCTGTTTTTT. The chain couples TRBV27 to TRBJ2-2; the D is unclear. The CDR3 runs to 12 residues. Germline CDR1 and CDR2: MNHEY and SMNVEV (reference sequence). V was shortened by 6 bases and J by 3 bases, with 5 bases between the two germline ends.

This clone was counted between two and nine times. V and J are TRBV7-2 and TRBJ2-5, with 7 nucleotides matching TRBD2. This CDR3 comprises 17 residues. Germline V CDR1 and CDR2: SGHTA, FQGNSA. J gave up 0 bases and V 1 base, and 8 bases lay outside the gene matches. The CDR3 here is CASSLDGYGGYQETQYF. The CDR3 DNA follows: TGTGCCAGCAGCTTAGATGGATACGGGGGGTACCAAGAGACCCAGTACTTC.

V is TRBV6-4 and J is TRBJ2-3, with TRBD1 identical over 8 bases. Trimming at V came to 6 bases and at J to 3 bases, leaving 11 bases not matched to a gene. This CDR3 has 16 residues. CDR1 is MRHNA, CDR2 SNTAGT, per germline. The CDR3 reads CASREIGGQDTDTQYF. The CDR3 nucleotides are TGTGCCAGCAGGGAAATTGGGGGACAGGATACAGATACGCAGTATTTT.

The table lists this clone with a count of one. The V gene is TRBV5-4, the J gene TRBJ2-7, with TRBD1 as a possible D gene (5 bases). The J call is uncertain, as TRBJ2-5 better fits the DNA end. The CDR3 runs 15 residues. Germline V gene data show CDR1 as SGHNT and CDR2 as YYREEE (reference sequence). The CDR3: CASSSAAVRVETQYF. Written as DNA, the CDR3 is TGTGCCAGCAGCTCAGCCGCGGTCAGGGTGGAGACCCAGTACTTC.

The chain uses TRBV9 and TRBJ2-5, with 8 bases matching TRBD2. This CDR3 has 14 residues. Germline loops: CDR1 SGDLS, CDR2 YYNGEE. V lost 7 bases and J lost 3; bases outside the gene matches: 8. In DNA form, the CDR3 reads TGTGCCAGCCAAGCGGGGGCCCAGGAAGAGACCCAGTACTTC. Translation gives CASQAGAQEETQYF.

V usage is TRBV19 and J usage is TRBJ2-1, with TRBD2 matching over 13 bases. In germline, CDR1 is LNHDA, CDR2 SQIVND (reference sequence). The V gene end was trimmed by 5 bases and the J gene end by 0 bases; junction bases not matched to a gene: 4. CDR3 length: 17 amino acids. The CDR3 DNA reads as TGTGCCAGTAGTCCGACTAGCGGGGGGAGCTCCTACAATGAGCAGTTCTTC. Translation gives CASSPTSGGSSYNEQFF. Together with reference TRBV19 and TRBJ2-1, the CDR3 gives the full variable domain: DGGITQSPKYLFRKEGQNVTLSCEQNLNHDAMYWYRQDPGQGLRLIYYSQIVNDFQKGDIAEGYSVSREKKESFPLTVTSAQKNPTAFYLCASSPTSGGSSYNEQFFGPGTRLTVL.